This T cell receptor (beta chain) was documented in a study of response to subunit inactivated influenza vaccine. MiXCR was run by TCRdb on the RT-PCR reads, yielding one entry per CDR3 protein. The repertoire holds 700,000 to 800,000 distinct CDR3 sequences, with roughly 20% as singletons. Trimming stripped 3 bases from V and 0 bases from J, with 9 bases between. The germline CDR1 and CDR2 sequences are LGHNA and YSLEER. The CDR3 extends over 15 amino acids. Regarding this clonotype: Its antigen is currently unknown.

General study points: The authors put forward the suggestion that each seasonal influenza vaccination may bring in only a limited number of new T cells.

The source was PBMCs from blood, collected approximately 5 days after vaccination. The rearrangement links TRBV4-3 to TRBJ2-1; no clear D. The source of this sequence is a man between 50 and 59 years old who received an inactivated influenza vaccine. CDR3 nucleotides: TGCGCCAGCAGCCAGACATTAGGCTCCTACAATGAGCAGTTCTTC. Its protein is CASSQTLGSYNEQFF.